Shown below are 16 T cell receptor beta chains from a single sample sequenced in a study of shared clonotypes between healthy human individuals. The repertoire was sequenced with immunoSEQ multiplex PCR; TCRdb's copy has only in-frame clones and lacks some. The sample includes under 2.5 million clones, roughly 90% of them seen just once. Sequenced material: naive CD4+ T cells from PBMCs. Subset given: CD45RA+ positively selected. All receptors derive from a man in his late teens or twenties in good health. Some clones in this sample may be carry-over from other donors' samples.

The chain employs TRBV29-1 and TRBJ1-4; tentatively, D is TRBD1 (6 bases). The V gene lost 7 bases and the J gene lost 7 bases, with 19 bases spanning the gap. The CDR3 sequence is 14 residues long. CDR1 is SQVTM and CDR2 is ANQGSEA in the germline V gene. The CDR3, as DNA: TGCAGCGGTTCGGAGACAGGAGGGTCTGAAAAACTGTTTTTT. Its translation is CSGSETGGSEKLFF.

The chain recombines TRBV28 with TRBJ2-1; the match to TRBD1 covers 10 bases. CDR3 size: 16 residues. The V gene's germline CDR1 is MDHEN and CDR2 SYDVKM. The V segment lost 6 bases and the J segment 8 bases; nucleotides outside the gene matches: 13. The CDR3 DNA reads TGTGCCAGCAGATCCAGACAGGGGGCGAAGGAGGATGAGCAGTTCTTC. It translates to CASRSRQGAKEDEQFF. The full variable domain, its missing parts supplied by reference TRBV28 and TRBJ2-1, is DVKVTQSSRYLVKRTGEKVFLECVQDMDHENMFWYRQDPGLGLRLIYFSYDVKMKEKGDIPEGYSVSREKKERFSLILESASTNQTSMYLCASRSRQGAKEDEQFFGPGTRLTVL.

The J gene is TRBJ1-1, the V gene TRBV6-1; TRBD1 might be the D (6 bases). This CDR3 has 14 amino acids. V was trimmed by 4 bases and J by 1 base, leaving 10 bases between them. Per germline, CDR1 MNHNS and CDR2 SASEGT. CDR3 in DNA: TGTGCCAGCAGTGCGACAGGACGGAACACTGAAGCTTTCTTT. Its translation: CASSATGRNTEAFF.

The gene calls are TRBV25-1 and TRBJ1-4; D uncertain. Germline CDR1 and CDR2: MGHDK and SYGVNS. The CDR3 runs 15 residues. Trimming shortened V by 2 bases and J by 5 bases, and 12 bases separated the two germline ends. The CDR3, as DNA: TGTGCCAGCAGTGAAACCGGGTCTGGGAATGAAAAACTGTTTTTT. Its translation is CASSETGSGNEKLFF.

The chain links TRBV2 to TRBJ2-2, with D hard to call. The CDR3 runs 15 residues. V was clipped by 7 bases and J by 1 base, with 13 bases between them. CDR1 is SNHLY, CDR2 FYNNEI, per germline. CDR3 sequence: CASNRMGMNTGELFF. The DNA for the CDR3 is TGTGCCAGCAATCGAATGGGGATGAACACCGGGGAGCTGTTTTTT.

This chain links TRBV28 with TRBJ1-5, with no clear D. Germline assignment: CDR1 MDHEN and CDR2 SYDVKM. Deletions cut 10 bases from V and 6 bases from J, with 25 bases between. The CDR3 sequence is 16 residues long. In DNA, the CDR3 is TGTGCCACAAACCGGGCACCAAGTGGTAAAGTTCAGCCCCAGCATTTT. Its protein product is CATNRAPSGKVQPQHF.

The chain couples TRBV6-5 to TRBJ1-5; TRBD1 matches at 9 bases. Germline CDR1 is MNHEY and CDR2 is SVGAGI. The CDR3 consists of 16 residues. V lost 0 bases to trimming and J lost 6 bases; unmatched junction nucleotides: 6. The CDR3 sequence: CASSYSTGGNGQPQHF. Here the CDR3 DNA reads TGTGCCAGCAGTTACTCGACAGGGGGAAATGGTCAGCCCCAGCATTTT.

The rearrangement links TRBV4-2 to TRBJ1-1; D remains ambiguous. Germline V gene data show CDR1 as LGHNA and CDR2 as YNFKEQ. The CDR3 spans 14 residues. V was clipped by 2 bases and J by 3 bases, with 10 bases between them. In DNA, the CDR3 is TGTGCCAGCAGCCAATCGGGTAGCTACACTGAAGCTTTCTTT. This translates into CASSQSGSYTEAFF.

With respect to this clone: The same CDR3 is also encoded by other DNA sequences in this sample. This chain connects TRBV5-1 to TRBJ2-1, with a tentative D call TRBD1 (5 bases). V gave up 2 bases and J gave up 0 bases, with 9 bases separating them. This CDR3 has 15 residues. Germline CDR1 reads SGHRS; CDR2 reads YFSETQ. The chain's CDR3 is CASSLGQSSYNEQFF. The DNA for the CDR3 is TGCGCCAGCAGCTTAGGACAAAGCTCCTACAATGAGCAGTTCTTC.

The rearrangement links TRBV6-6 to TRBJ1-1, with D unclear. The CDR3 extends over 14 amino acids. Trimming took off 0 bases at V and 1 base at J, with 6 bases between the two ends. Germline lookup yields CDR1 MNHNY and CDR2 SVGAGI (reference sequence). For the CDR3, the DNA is TGTGCCAGCAGTTACTCGCCGTCGAACACTGAAGCTTTCTTT. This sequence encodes CASSYSPSNTEAFF.

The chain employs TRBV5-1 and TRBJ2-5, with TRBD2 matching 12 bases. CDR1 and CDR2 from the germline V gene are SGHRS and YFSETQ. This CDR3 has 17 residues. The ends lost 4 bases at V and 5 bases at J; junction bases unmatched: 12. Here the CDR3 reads CASSLGASGRAGETQYF. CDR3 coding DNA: TGCGCCAGCAGCCTTGGGGCTAGCGGGAGGGCCGGGGAGACCCAGTACTTC.

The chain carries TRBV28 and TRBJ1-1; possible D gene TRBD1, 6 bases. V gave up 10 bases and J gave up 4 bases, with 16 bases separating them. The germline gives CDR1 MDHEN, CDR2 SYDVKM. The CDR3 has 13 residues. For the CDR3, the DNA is TGTGCCATTACGGCACCACAGGGCACTGAAGCTTTCTTT. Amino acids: CAITAPQGTEAFF. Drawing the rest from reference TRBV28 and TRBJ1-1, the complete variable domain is DVKVTQSSRYLVKRTGEKVFLECVQDMDHENMFWYRQDPGLGLRLIYFSYDVKMKEKGDIPEGYSVSREKKERFSLILESASTNQTSMYLCAITAPQGTEAFFGQGTRLTVV.

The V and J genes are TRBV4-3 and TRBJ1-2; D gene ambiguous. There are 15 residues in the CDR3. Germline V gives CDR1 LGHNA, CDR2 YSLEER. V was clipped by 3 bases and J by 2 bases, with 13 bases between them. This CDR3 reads CASSQYGRLNYGYTF. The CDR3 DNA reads TGCGCCAGCAGCCAGTACGGACGGTTAAACTATGGCTACACCTTC.

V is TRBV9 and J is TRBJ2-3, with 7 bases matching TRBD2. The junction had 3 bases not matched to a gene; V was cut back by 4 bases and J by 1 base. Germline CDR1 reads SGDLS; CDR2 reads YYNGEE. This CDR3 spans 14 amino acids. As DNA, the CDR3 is TGTGCCAGCAGCCGGGACTACCGCACAGATACGCAGTATTTT. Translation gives CASSRDYRTDTQYF.

CDR3 nucleotides: TGTGCCAGCAGCCTACACGCAGGGGGTTTTGAAAAACTGTTTTTT. Encoded protein: CASSLHAGGFEKLFF. The V call is TRBV7-2, the J call TRBJ1-4; 7 bases fit TRBD1. This CDR3 is 15 amino acids long. After removal of 5 bases from V and 7 bases from J, the junction contained 10 bases not matched to a gene. Looked up from germline, CDR1 is SGHTA and CDR2 is FQGNSA.

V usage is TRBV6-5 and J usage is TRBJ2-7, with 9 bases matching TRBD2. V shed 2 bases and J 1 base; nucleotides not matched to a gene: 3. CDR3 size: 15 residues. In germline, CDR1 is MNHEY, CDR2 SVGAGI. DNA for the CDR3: TGTGCCAGCAGTTACACCGCGGGAGGGTCCTACGAGCAGTACTTC. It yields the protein CASSYTAGGSYEQYF.